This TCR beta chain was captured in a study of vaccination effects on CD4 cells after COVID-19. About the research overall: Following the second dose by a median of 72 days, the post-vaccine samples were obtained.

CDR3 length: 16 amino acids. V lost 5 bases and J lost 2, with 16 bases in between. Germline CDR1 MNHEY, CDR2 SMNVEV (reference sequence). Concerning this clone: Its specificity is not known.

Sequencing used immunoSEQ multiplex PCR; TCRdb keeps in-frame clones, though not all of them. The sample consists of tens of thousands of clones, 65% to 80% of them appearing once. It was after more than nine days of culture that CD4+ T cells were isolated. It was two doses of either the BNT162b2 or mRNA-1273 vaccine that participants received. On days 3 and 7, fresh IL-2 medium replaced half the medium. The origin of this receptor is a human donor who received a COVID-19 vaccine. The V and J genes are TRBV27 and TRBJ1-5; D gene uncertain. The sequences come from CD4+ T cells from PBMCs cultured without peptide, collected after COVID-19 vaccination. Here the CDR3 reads CASSPYGRAGNQPQHF. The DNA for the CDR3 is TGTGCCAGCAGTCCTTATGGCCGAGCTGGCAATCAGCCCCAGCATTTT.